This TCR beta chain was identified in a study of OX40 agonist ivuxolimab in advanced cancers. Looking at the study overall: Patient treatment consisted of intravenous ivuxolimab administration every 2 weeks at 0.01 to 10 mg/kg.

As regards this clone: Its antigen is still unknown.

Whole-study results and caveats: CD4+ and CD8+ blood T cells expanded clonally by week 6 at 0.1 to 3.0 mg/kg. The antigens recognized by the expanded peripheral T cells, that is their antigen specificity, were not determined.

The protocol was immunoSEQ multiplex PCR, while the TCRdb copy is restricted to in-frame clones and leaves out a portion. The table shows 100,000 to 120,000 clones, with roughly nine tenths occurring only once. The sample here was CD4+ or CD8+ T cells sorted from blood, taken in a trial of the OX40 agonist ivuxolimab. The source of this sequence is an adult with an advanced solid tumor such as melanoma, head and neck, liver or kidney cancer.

The CDR3 protein is CASSVGQGGHNEQFF. The CDR3, as DNA: TGTGCCAGCAGCGTCGGACAGGGGGGCCACAATGAGCAGTTCTTC. This chain connects TRBV9 to TRBJ2-1; 10 bases match TRBD1. V was clipped by 2 bases and J by 5 bases; unmatched bases: 4. Germline V gene sequence: CDR1 SGDLS, CDR2 YYNGEE. The CDR3 length is 15 residues.